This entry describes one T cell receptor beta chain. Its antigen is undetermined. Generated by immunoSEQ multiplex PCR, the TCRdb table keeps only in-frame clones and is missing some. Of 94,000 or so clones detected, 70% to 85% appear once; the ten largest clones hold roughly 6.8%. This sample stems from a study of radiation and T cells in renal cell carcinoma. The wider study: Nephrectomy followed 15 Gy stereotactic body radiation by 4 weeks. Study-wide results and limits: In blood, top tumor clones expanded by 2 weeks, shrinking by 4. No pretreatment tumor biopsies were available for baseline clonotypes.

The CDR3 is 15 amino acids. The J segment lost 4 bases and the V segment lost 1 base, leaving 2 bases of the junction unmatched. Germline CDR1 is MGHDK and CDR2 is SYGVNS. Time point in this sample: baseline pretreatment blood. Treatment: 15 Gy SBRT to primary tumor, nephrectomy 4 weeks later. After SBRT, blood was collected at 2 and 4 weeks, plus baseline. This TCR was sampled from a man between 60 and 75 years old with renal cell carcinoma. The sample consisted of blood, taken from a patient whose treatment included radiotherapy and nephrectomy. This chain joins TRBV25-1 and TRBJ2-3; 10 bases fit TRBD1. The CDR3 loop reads CASSEWDRGADTQYF. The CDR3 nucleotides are TGTGCCAGCAGTGAATGGGACAGGGGTGCAGATACGCAGTATTTT.